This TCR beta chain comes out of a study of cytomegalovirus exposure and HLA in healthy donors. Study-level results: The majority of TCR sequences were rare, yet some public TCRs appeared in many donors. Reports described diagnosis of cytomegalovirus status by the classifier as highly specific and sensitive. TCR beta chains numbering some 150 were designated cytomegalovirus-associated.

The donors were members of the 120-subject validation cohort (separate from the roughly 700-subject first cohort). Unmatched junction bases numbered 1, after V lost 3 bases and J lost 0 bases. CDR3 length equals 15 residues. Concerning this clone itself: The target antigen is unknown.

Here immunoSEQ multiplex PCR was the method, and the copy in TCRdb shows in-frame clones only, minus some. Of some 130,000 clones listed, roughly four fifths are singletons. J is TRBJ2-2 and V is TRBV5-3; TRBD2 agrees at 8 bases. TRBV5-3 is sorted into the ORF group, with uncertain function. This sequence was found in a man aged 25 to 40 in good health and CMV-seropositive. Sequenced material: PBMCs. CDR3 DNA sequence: TGTGCCAGAAGCTCTAGCGGGCCGAACACCGGGGAGCTGTTTTTT. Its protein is CARSSSGPNTGELFF.